One sample yielded the 17 T cell receptor beta chains listed below, sequenced in a study of tumor-infiltrating lymphocytes in primary liver carcinoma. With around 450 ng total RNA as template and a constant-region primer, TCR beta cDNA was made. Three nested multiplex PCR rounds, a slightly modified ARM-PCR method, built the TCR beta libraries. Use of TRBV1-TRBV30 forward primers with a C-beta reverse primer characterized the first two PCR rounds, which lasted roughly 9 cycles each. TCRdb recomputed calls from the multiplex PCR reads with MiXCR, one row per CDR3 protein. The table records fewer than 400,000 distinct CDR3 sequences, over 55% of them present only once. Blood RNA originated from unsorted whole blood, with germline DNA additionally extracted. The material sequenced was peripheral blood. These receptors were collected from a man between 40 and 49 years old with primary liver carcinoma and hepatitis B virus infection.

This clonotype was picked up a small number of times. V and J are TRBV18 and TRBJ1-5; possible D gene TRBD1, 6 bases. The CDR3 contains 16 residues. Trimming removed 3 bases from V and 1 base from J, with 13 bases in between. Per the germline V gene, CDR1 is KGHSH and CDR2 is LQKENI. The CDR3 region has the DNA TGTGCCAGCTCACCCGAGGGGGGTAGGAGCAATCAGCCCCAGCATTTT. This gives the protein CASSPEGGRSNQPQHF.

The V gene is TRBV11-1, the J gene TRBJ1-2; D might be TRBD1 (5 bases). The CDR3 has 14 residues. Trimming removed 5 bases from V and 13 bases from J, with 23 bases in between. Germline V gene sequence: CDR1 SGHAT, CDR2 FQDESV (reference sequence). The DNA of the CDR3 is TGTGCCAGCAGCCCCGGTCAGGGTAACTATAGCTGCACCTTC. Amino acids: CASSPGQGNYSCTF.

This clonotype showed up many times. The rearrangement joins TRBV6-2 or TRBV6-3 to TRBJ2-1; 10 nucleotides match TRBD2. Per the germline V gene, CDR1 is MNHEY and CDR2 is SVGEGT. Trimming cost V 1 base and J 2 bases; bases outside gene matches: 8. This CDR3 region has 18 residues. Here the CDR3 reads CASSYLVESGRAYNEQFF. The CDR3 nucleotides read TGTGCCAGCAGTTACTTAGTCGAGAGCGGGAGGGCCTACAATGAGCAGTTCTTC.

Note on this clonotype: The junction does not match germline at one end; this may be a read error. The chain couples TRBV11-2 to TRBJ2-7, with D perhaps TRBD2 (5 bases). The CDR3 contains 12 residues. Germline CDR1 is SGHAT and CDR2 is FQNNGV. This chain's CDR3 is CASSLAIGEQYF. CDR3 bases: TGTGCTAGCAGCTTAGCGATCGGCGAGCAATACTTC.

This clonotype appeared once. Given a much more abundant clone one base away, this may be a read error. This rearrangement joins TRBV5-6 to TRBJ1-3; D ambiguous. V shed 4 bases and J shed 4 bases, with 21 bases lying between them. This CDR3 is 17 amino acids long. Per the germline V gene, CDR1 is SGHDT and CDR2 is YYEEEE. In nucleotides, the CDR3 is TGTGCCAGCAGCCTATCACAACATCCTGCGGGAGGAAACACCATATATTTT. This gives the protein CASSLSQHPAGGNTIYF. The complete variable domain, with remaining parts taken from reference TRBV5-6 and TRBJ1-3, reads DAGVTQSPTHLIKTRGQQVTLRCSPKSGHDTVSWYQQALGQGPQFIFQYYEEEERQRGNFPDRFSGHQFPNYSSELNVNALLLGDSALYLCASSLSQHPAGGNTIYFGEGSWLTVV.

In its sample, this clonotype was seen a few times. This rearrangement joins TRBV14 to TRBJ2-5, with D perhaps assigned TRBD1 or TRBD2 (5 bases each). The germline CDR1 and CDR2 sequences are SGHDN and FVKESK. V was clipped by 4 bases and J by 5 bases, with 14 bases between them. The CDR3 extends over 14 amino acids. In DNA form, the CDR3 reads TGTGCCAGCAGCCGAGGGGCCGCCGTGGAGACCCAGTACTTC. Its protein is CASSRGAAVETQYF.

As for this clonotype: Lacking the conserved final phenylalanine or tryptophan, this CDR3 likely reflects a read error. This sequence joins TRBV11-2 and TRBJ2-7; D perhaps matches TRBD1 (5 bases). CDR1 SGHAT and CDR2 FQNNGV come from the germline V gene. The length of the CDR3 is 15 residues. Trimming cost V 2 bases and J 5 bases, with 16 bases left between them. CDR3 in DNA: TGTGCCAGCAGCTTACGATGGACATGGGAAAACGAGCAGTACCCC. This gives the protein CASSLRWTWENEQYP.

The genes are TRBV11-2 and TRBJ2-5; 9 nucleotides line up with TRBD2. Germline CDR1 and CDR2: SGHAT and FQNNGV. This CDR3 spans 17 amino acids. Trimming removed 1 base from V and 4 bases from J; junction bases left unmatched: 10. This CDR3 reads CASSLVLAGGVRETQYF. CDR3 bases: TGTGCCAGCAGCTTAGTACTGGCGGGAGGGGTCAGAGAGACCCAGTACTTC.

In regard to this clonotype: Because the CDR3 is missing its conserved closing phenylalanine or tryptophan, this is likely a read error. Because the CDR3's place on the DNA is in doubt, the DNA is left out and the CDR3 is given as listed by TCRdb. The chain is built from TRBV29-1 and TRBJ2-7. 12 amino acids form the CDR3, both terminal residues included. Germline V gene sequence: CDR1 SQVTM, CDR2 ANQGSEA. CDR3 protein: CSVQTDSYEQYY.

To note about this clonotype: One junction end disagrees with the germline gene, perhaps due to a read error. This chain links TRBV6-5 with TRBJ2-1; D is unclear. The germline V gene has CDR1 MNHEY and CDR2 SVGAGI. The CDR3 runs to 11 residues. The DNA for the CDR3 is TGTGCCAGCCTAACCCCATATGATCAGTTCTTC. As protein: CASLTPYDQFF.

For this clonotype: A much larger clone is a single base away; this may be a read error. The chain is built from TRBV12-3 or TRBV12-4 and TRBJ2-2; tentative D call: TRBD1 (7 bases). This CDR3 has 17 amino acids. Trimming took 8 bases from V and 0 from J, leaving 19 bases between them. This CDR3 reads CASCYRGDRTNTGELFF. CDR3 DNA sequence: TGTGCCAGCTGTTATAGGGGGGACAGAACGAACACCGGGGAGCTGTTTTTT.

On this clonotype: This may come from a read error, since a much larger clone is one base off. This chain joins TRBV29-1 and TRBJ1-1; TRBD1 matches 8 bases. The CDR3 sequence is 15 residues long. Germline-derived CDR1 and CDR2 are SQVTM and ANQGSEA. Trimming removed 6 bases from V and 0 bases from J; junction bases left unmatched: 9. CDR3 nucleotides: TGCAGCGTCCCCCGGGACAGGCACATGAACACTGAAGCTTTCTTT. Amino acid sequence: CSVPRDRHMNTEAFF.

A remark on this clonotype: Mismatch with germline at one junction end may stem from a read error. The rearrangement links TRBV6-2 or TRBV6-3 to TRBJ2-2; 8 positions agree with TRBD2. Germline V gene lookup returns CDR1 MNHEY and CDR2 SVGEGT. This CDR3 has 16 residues. CDR3 protein: CPSSLLGGRSPGELFF. The CDR3 DNA follows: TGTCCCAGCAGCCTTCTGGGCGGGAGGAGCCCCGGGGAGCTGTTTTTT.

This chain uses TRBV30 with TRBJ2-1, with 14 bases matching TRBD2. Germline-derived CDR1 and CDR2 are GTSNPN and SVGIG (reference sequence). The CDR3 sequence is 15 residues long. V lost 0 bases to trimming and J lost 8 bases; unmatched junction nucleotides: 3. CDR3 residues: CAWSVGTSGGDEQFF. CDR3 bases: TGTGCCTGGAGTGTAGGGACTAGCGGGGGCGATGAGCAGTTCTTC.

In the case of this clonotype: A much bigger clone sits one base away, suggesting this may be a read error. The chain combines TRBV12-3 or TRBV12-4 with TRBJ1-2; the match to TRBD1 covers 7 bases. The CDR3 runs to 14 residues. CDR3 protein: CAGRADRIKNGYTF. The CDR3 DNA reads as TGTGCCGGCAGAGCGGACAGGATAAAAAATGGCTACACCTTC.

In this sample, this clonotype turned up a few times. This chain links TRBV7-9 with TRBJ2-3; no clear D gene. The V end was cut by 4 bases, the J end by 1 base, with 12 bases between. The CDR3 runs to 15 residues. CDR1 SEHNR and CDR2 FQNEAQ come from the germline V gene (reference sequence). The DNA for the CDR3 is TGTGCCAGCAGCTCCCCGGGCAGTCGCACAGATACGCAGTATTTT. Encoded protein: CASSSPGSRTDTQYF.

This clonotype was observed many times. CDR3: CASSSSLALSGELFF. DNA for the CDR3: TGTGCCAGCAGTTCGTCACTAGCGCTCTCGGGGGAGCTGTTTTTT. The chain has TRBV6-5 and TRBJ2-2; 7 bases are shared with TRBD2. The CDR3 consists of 15 residues. V shed 4 bases and J 8 bases; nucleotides not matched to a gene: 10. Germline V gene data show CDR1 as MNHEY and CDR2 as SVGAGI.